These 3 T cell receptor beta chains share one sample of origin, sequenced in a study of cytomegalovirus exposure and HLA in healthy donors. The PCR was carried out with 60 Vbeta primers and 13 Jbeta primers. The table came from immunoSEQ multiplex PCR; TCRdb's copy has only in-frame clones and leaves some out. Of 85,000 to 130,000 clones detected, roughly 75% appear once; the ten largest clones hold roughly 15%. The sample comprised PBMCs. The receptors were sampled from a male donor in good health and CMV-seropositive.

The V and J genes are TRBV19 and TRBJ2-6, with TRBD2 as a possible D gene (6 bases). This CDR3 contains 16 residues. Trimming removed 4 bases from V and 0 bases from J, with 10 bases in between. Germline-derived CDR1 and CDR2 are LNHDA and SQIVND (reference sequence). This chain's CDR3 is CASSRAGSSGANVLTF. The DNA for the CDR3 is TGTGCCAGTAGTAGGGCGGGGAGCTCTGGGGCCAACGTCCTGACTTTC.

This clone was counted between two and nine times. The V gene is TRBV18, the J gene TRBJ1-3, with D uncertain. CDR1 and CDR2 from the germline V gene are KGHSH and LQKENI. V lost 0 bases, J lost 0 bases, and 6 bases lay in between. There are 15 residues in the CDR3. Here the CDR3 DNA reads TGTGCCAGCTCACCACCCAGTCTCTCTGGAAACACCATATATTTT. Encoded protein: CASSPPSLSGNTIYF.

This chain connects TRBV6-1 to TRBJ1-1; D not resolved. The V and J ends lost 7 bases and 5 bases respectively, with 17 bases between them. The CDR3 covers 14 residues. Germline V gives CDR1 MNHNS, CDR2 SASEGT. CDR3 protein: CASNGVAPETEAFF. The CDR3 DNA sequence: TGTGCCAGCAACGGGGTGGCCCCGGAGACTGAAGCTTTCTTT.